The 16 T cell receptor beta chains presented below share a single source sample, sequenced in a study of cytomegalovirus exposure and HLA in healthy donors. The PCR had 60 Vbeta and 13 Jbeta primers. TCRdb's copy holds only in-frame clones and misses some; the assay was immunoSEQ multiplex PCR. The sample lists about 130,000 clones, under 85% seen once, with roughly 3.1% in the top ten. Sequenced sample: PBMCs. The receptor source for this set is a man aged 30 to 39 in good health and CMV-seronegative.

This chain uses TRBV7-8 with TRBJ1-4, with TRBD1 matching over 9 bases. Germline V lookup: CDR1 SGHVS, CDR2 FQNEAQ. The CDR3 spans 14 residues. Trimming at V came to 5 bases and at J to 8 bases, leaving 6 bases not matched to a gene. CDR3 amino acids: CASSQTGGKEKLFF. For the CDR3, the DNA is TGTGCCAGCAGCCAGACAGGGGGGAAGGAAAAACTGTTTTTT.

This clone has a handful of counts. The chain is built from TRBV7-3 and TRBJ2-5; 8 bases line up with TRBD2. Germline loops: CDR1 SGHTA, CDR2 FQGTGA. There are 14 residues in the CDR3. After removal of 5 bases from V and 4 bases from J, the junction contained 6 bases not matched to a gene. The chain's CDR3 is CASSTGLEGETQYF. In DNA, the CDR3 is TGTGCCAGCAGCACGGGACTAGAGGGAGAGACCCAGTACTTC.

The rearrangement joins TRBV5-1 to TRBJ1-1, with 10 positions matching TRBD1. The ends lost 3 bases at V and 5 bases at J; junction bases unmatched: 13. Per the germline V gene, CDR1 is SGHRS and CDR2 is YFSETQ. The CDR3 length is 17 residues. As DNA, the CDR3 is TGCGCCAGCAGCTCGCGACAGGGGGCGCGGTCGTTAACTGAAGCTTTCTTT. Translation gives CASSSRQGARSLTEAFF.

The CDR3 is CASSPGTGGGYGYTF. In DNA form, the CDR3 reads TGTGCCAGCAGCCCCGGGACAGGGGGTGGGTATGGCTACACCTTC. The J gene is TRBJ1-2, the V gene TRBV5-4; 11 nucleotides align to TRBD1. Unmatched junction bases numbered 7, after V lost 4 bases and J lost 5 bases. Germline assignment: CDR1 SGHNT and CDR2 YYREEE (reference sequence). The CDR3 spans 15 residues.

The chain carries TRBV7-9 and TRBJ2-2, with D maybe TRBD2 (6 bases). Germline-derived CDR1 and CDR2 are SEHNR and FQNEAQ (reference sequence). The CDR3 contains 15 residues. V lost 1 base, J lost 5 bases, and 11 bases lay in between. The CDR3 DNA reads TGTGCCAGCAGCTTAGTGGCGGGAACGACCGGGGAGCTGTTTTTT. This translates into CASSLVAGTTGELFF.

This chain links TRBV6-6 with TRBJ2-3, with 8 positions matching TRBD2. Germline values: CDR1 MNHNY, CDR2 SVGAGI (reference sequence). Losses at the gene ends were 6 bases for V and 4 bases for J; bases not matched to a gene: 9. The CDR3 runs to 15 residues. The CDR3 DNA is TGTGCCAGCAGATTTACTAGCGGACTCCCAGATACGCAGTATTTT. It specifies CASRFTSGLPDTQYF.

The chain carries TRBV15 and TRBJ1-5; TRBD1 is a possible D gene (5 bases). The ends were cut back, 0 bases at V and 3 bases at J, with 12 bases in the middle. This CDR3 has 16 residues. Germline V lookup: CDR1 LNHNV, CDR2 YYDKDF (reference sequence). The CDR3, as DNA: TGTGCCACCAGCAGAGATCAAACAGGATTCAATCAGCCCCAGCATTTT. This codes for CATSRDQTGFNQPQHF.

This chain joins TRBV27 and TRBJ2-3; TRBD1 might be the D (5 bases). The V end lost 6 bases, the J end lost 3 bases, and 10 bases lay between the germline ends. Germline loops: CDR1 MNHEY, CDR2 SMNVEV (reference sequence). CDR3 length: 13 amino acids. The CDR3 region is CASRLTVTDTQYF. CDR3 bases: TGTGCCAGCAGGTTGACAGTGACAGATACGCAGTATTTT.

V usage is TRBV7-9 and J usage is TRBJ1-6; a weak D match, TRBD1 (6 bases). Trimming removed 5 bases from V and 6 bases from J, with 14 bases in between. Germline CDR1 reads SEHNR; CDR2 reads FQNEAQ (reference sequence). The CDR3 has 15 residues. The CDR3, as DNA: TGTGCCAGCAGCCCCAGGGGATTTGGTAATTCACCCCTCCACTTT. Protein sequence: CASSPRGFGNSPLHF.

This clone turned up a few times. The chain is built from TRBV6-1 and TRBJ2-7; 10 bases agree with TRBD1. Germline V gene data show CDR1 as MNHNS and CDR2 as SASEGT. Trimming at V came to 4 bases and at J to 3 bases, leaving 6 bases not matched to a gene. There are 15 residues in the CDR3. The CDR3 DNA is TGTGCCAGCAGTGTGGGTGACAGGGGGCTCTACGAGCAGTACTTC. It encodes CASSVGDRGLYEQYF.

The V call is TRBV5-1, the J call TRBJ1-1, with 8 bases identical to TRBD1. The CDR3 has 14 residues. Germline CDR1 reads SGHRS; CDR2 reads YFSETQ. J lost 4 bases, V lost 4 bases, and 6 bases had no gene match. This CDR3 is CASSPNTGGTEAFF. The CDR3 DNA reads as TGCGCCAGCAGCCCCAACACAGGGGGCACTGAAGCTTTCTTT.

This chain uses TRBV6-6 with TRBJ1-5, with unresolved D. This CDR3 region has 12 residues. CDR1 MNHNY and CDR2 SVGAGI come from the germline V gene (reference sequence). With 7 bases removed from V and 2 bases from J, the gap between germline ends came to 6 bases. The CDR3 loop reads CASTKRNQPQHF. CDR3 DNA sequence: TGTGCCAGCACTAAACGCAATCAGCCCCAGCATTTT.

The chain is built from TRBV29-1 and TRBJ2-5; the D is unclear. CDR3 length: 12 residues. CDR1 and CDR2 (germline): SQVTM, ANQGSEA. V lost 1 base and J lost 4, with 7 bases in between. CDR3 DNA: TGCAGCGTTGAAGGGTTAGCAGAGACCCAGTACTTC. Translation gives CSVEGLAETQYF.

V is TRBV4-1 and J is TRBJ2-7; the match to TRBD1 covers 10 bases. V was pared by 3 bases and J by 4 bases, with 6 bases of the junction left unmatched. The CDR3 is 15 amino acids. The germline CDR1 and CDR2 sequences are MGHRA and YSYEKL. CDR3 nucleotide sequence: TGCGCCAGCAGCCACGGACAGGGGGAGGGATACGAGCAGTACTTC. As protein: CASSHGQGEGYEQYF.

This chain joins TRBV27 and TRBJ2-3; 7 bases fit TRBD2. CDR1 is MNHEY and CDR2 is SMNVEV in the germline V gene (reference sequence). The CDR3 totals 15 residues. The trim removed 3 bases at V and 1 base at J, leaving 4 bases unmatched. The CDR3 nucleotides read TGTGCCAGCAGTTTTCGTCTAGCGGGCACAGATACGCAGTATTTT. It codes for CASSFRLAGTDTQYF.

This clone was counted only a few times. This chain joins TRBV6-1 and TRBJ1-2; D is ambiguous. The CDR3 loop spans 13 amino acids. Trimming left V 0 bases short and J 8 bases short, with 10 bases between. Germline V lookup: CDR1 MNHNS, CDR2 SASEGT. CDR3 in amino acids: CASSEAHGGGYTF. The CDR3 DNA follows: TGTGCCAGCAGTGAAGCGCATGGAGGCGGCTACACCTTC.